A single sample gave rise to the 20 T cell receptor beta chains below, sequenced in a study of blood T cells in healthy people across ages. Primed by a sample-barcoded 5' primer and a J-beta primer mix, a second PCR proceeded for about 6 to 12 cycles. Each CDR3 protein gets one entry after TCRdb re-called the 5' RACE reads with MiXCR. The sample contains 1.5 million to 2 million distinct CDR3 sequences, 28% of which appear only once. Sequenced input: blood. The receptor set was obtained from a woman aged 25 to 45 in good health.

This chain uses TRBV2 with TRBJ2-3; 9 bases agree with TRBD1. V shed 6 bases, J shed 7 bases, and the junction held 8 bases outside the gene matches. The CDR3 consists of 14 residues. Looked up from germline, CDR1 is SNHLY and CDR2 is FYNNEI. The CDR3 nucleotides read TGTGCCAGCAGACGGGACAGGGAAATCCATACGCAGTATTTT. Translated, it gives CASRRDREIHTQYF.

The J gene is TRBJ1-4, the V gene TRBV10-3; no firm D call. V dropped 3 bases and J dropped 8 bases, with 10 bases sitting between them. Germline loops: CDR1 ENHRY, CDR2 SYGVKD. CDR3 size: 13 residues. This chain's CDR3 is CAISEEGGEKLFF. The CDR3 coding sequence is TGTGCCATCAGTGAAGAGGGAGGGGAAAAACTGTTTTTT.

This clonotype was counted between two and nine times. The V call is TRBV12-3 or TRBV12-4, the J call TRBJ1-1; D remains unclear. CDR3 length: 13 amino acids. Trimming stripped 6 bases from V and 9 bases from J, with 17 bases between. CDR3 nucleotides: TGTGCCAGCAGCTTAAGTCGCCAGGCCCAAGCTTTCTTT. Translating gives CASSLSRQAQAFF.

The rearrangement joins TRBV20-1 to TRBJ1-1; tentative D call: TRBD1 (5 bases). Trimming removed 2 bases from V and 5 bases from J, with 12 bases in between. The CDR3 is 13 amino acids. CDR1 and CDR2 from the germline V gene are DFQATT and SNEGSKA (reference sequence). CDR3 coding DNA: TGCAGTGCTAGATCGGGGGATTTAACTGAAGCTTTCTTT. Its protein product is CSARSGDLTEAFF.

Of note for this clonotype: Because the CDR3 is missing its conserved closing phenylalanine or tryptophan, this is likely a read error. The chain has TRBV5-1 and TRBJ2-7; a possible D gene is TRBD1 (5 bases). The germline V gene encodes CDR1 SGHRS and CDR2 YFSETQ. V was pared by 2 bases and J by 0 bases, with 12 bases between. This CDR3 has 15 amino acids. The CDR3 DNA follows: TGCGCCAGCAGCTTTTGGGGCGGTAGCTCCTACGAGCAGTACTTA. It translates to CASSFWGGSSYEQYL.

The rearrangement links TRBV18 to TRBJ2-5; D might be TRBD2 (6 bases). The germline V and J ends were trimmed by 5 bases and 1 base, with 14 bases remaining between them. Germline CDR1 reads KGHSH; CDR2 reads LQKENI. CDR3 length equals 15 residues. CDR3 in DNA: TGTGCCAGCTCATCGGGGGTCGGCCTCCAAGAGACCCAGTACTTC. As protein: CASSSGVGLQETQYF.

This clonotype occurred many times. The chain is built from TRBV11-2 and TRBJ2-3, with D possibly TRBD1 on 5 matching bases. The germline CDR1 and CDR2 sequences are SGHAT and FQNNGV. Trimming removed 8 bases at V and 10 bases at J, with 22 bases between. The CDR3 loop spans 14 amino acids. The CDR3 reads CASSLRSLLRAQYF. The CDR3 nucleotides read TGTGCCAGCTCGTTGAGGTCCCTCCTCAGGGCGCAGTATTTT.

This clonotype has more than one count but fewer than ten. The genes are TRBV20-1 and TRBJ2-2; a weak D match, TRBD2 (5 bases). CDR1 is DFQATT and CDR2 is SNEGSKA in the germline V gene (reference sequence). The CDR3 is 11 amino acids. V was trimmed by 6 bases and J by 11 bases, leaving 13 bases between them. CDR3 in DNA: TGCAGTGCCCTGGCCGAGGGCGAGCTGTTTTTT. Its translation is CSALAEGELFF.

The chain combines TRBV7-6 with TRBJ2-3; D uncertain. The CDR3 consists of 14 residues. Germline V gene lookup returns CDR1 SGHVS and CDR2 FNYEAQ. Between the trimmed V and J ends, which lost 4 bases and 0 bases, there was a span of 8 bases. The CDR3 DNA sequence: TGTGCCAGCAGCTCATCGCCTAGCACAGATACGCAGTATTTT. Translating gives CASSSSPSTDTQYF.

As regards this clonotype: One base away lies a much larger clone, so this may be a sequencing read error. V is TRBV28 and J is TRBJ2-4; D possibly matches TRBD1 or TRBD2 (5 bases each). The J call may be wrong; the DNA end is better matched by TRBJ2-7. The CDR3 contains 14 residues. Germline-derived CDR1 and CDR2 are MDHEN and SYDVKM. The CDR3 reads CASRSRGRTCEQYF. CDR3 nucleotides: TGTGCCAGCAGGTCCCGGGGCAGGACCTGCGAGCAGTACTTC.

The chain has TRBV5-1 and TRBJ1-2; perhaps TRBD1 as D (5 bases). The length of the CDR3 is 16 residues. The V gene lost 2 bases and the J gene lost 4 bases, with 18 bases spanning the gap. The V gene's germline CDR1 is SGHRS and CDR2 YFSETQ. The CDR3 reads CASSFARGGALYGYTF. CDR3 DNA sequence: TGCGCCAGCAGCTTTGCCCGGGGGGGAGCTCTCTATGGCTACACCTTC.

There are a few counts of this clonotype. This sequence joins TRBV3-1 and TRBJ2-3, with D unresolved. The CDR3 covers 17 residues. Germline V CDR1 and CDR2: LGHDT, YNNKEL (reference sequence). Trimming took 0 bases from V and 4 from J, leaving 17 bases between them. The CDR3 coding sequence is TGTGCCAGCAGCCAAGAAGTTTGGCCTCACTCACCAGATACGCAGTATTTT. Translating it yields CASSQEVWPHSPDTQYF.

A word on this clonotype: This sequence may be a read error, since a much larger clone differs from it by one base. V gene TRBV7-7 combines with J gene TRBJ2-7; TRBD2 is a possible D gene (6 bases). The DNA end is a closer match to TRBJ2-5, so the J assignment may be wrong. Germline V gene data show CDR1 as SSHAT and CDR2 as FNYEAQ (reference sequence). CDR3 size: 16 residues. The CDR3 spells CATSLRRGDSGETQYF. CDR3 in DNA: TGTGCCACCAGCTTACGGAGAGGGGACTCTGGAGAGACCCAGTACTTC.

The chain links TRBV7-9 to TRBJ2-5; D ambiguous. The CDR3 consists of 14 residues. Trimming took 1 base from V and 11 from J, leaving 17 bases between them. Per germline, CDR1 SEHNR and CDR2 FQNEAQ (reference sequence). CDR3 sequence (DNA): TGTGCCAGCAGCTTAGACGTAAGGCAGTCGGTGCAGTACTTC. Protein: CASSLDVRQSVQYF.

On this clonotype: Relative to the germline gene, one junction end is altered; a read error may explain this. V gene TRBV5-1 combines with J gene TRBJ1-2; the D gene is possibly TRBD1 (5 bases). CDR1 is SGHRS, CDR2 YFSETQ, per germline. The CDR3 loop spans 14 amino acids. The CDR3 region has the DNA TGCGCCAACAGCTTGGGGCGGACTAGCTATGGCTACACCTTC. This encodes CANSLGRTSYGYTF.

The rearrangement joins TRBV5-1 to TRBJ2-2; D not resolved. Per germline, CDR1 SGHRS and CDR2 YFSETQ. The CDR3 is 16 amino acids. Trimming took 1 base from V and 1 from J, leaving 11 bases between them. This CDR3 reads CASSLLTARNTGELFF. CDR3 coding DNA: TGCGCCAGCAGCTTGTTGACGGCCAGGAACACCGGGGAGCTGTTTTTT.

In its sample, this clonotype was seen a few times. This chain connects TRBV7-7 to TRBJ2-1, with 7 bases fitting TRBD1. Germline V lookup: CDR1 SSHAT, CDR2 FNYEAQ (reference sequence). This CDR3 comprises 13 residues. V lost 4 bases and J lost 9; bases outside the gene matches: 6. CDR3: CASSSQGKGEQFF. In nucleotides, the CDR3 is TGTGCCAGCAGCTCACAGGGGAAGGGTGAGCAGTTCTTC.

The gene calls are TRBV28 and TRBJ2-1; 10 bases agree with TRBD2. Trimming took 7 bases from V and 8 from J; bases not matched to a gene: 11. The CDR3 is 15 residues long. Germline V gene data show CDR1 as MDHEN and CDR2 as SYDVKM. The CDR3 DNA sequence: TGTGCCAGCATTAAAGCGGGGGGGCCTTTGGATGAGCAGTTCTTC. Protein sequence: CASIKAGGPLDEQFF.

The sample holds many counts of this clonotype. This chain connects TRBV10-3 to TRBJ2-1; 9 nucleotides agree with TRBD2. Germline V lookup: CDR1 ENHRY, CDR2 SYGVKD. The V and J ends lost 0 bases and 5 bases, in that order; junction bases with no gene match: 14. The CDR3 contains 19 residues. The CDR3 spells CAISESGFSGSTTDNEQFF. CDR3 nucleotide sequence: TGTGCCATCAGTGAGTCCGGGTTTAGCGGGAGCACAACCGACAATGAGCAGTTCTTC.

On this clonotype itself: This may arise from a read error, as a much more abundant clone is one base away. The chain recombines TRBV29-1 with TRBJ1-2; D perhaps matches TRBD1 (6 bases). The germline V gene encodes CDR1 SQVTM and CDR2 ANQGSEA. The V end was cut by 7 bases, the J end by 8 bases, with 17 bases between. This CDR3 has 12 residues. This CDR3 reads CSGTRGREGYTF. The CDR3 nucleotides are TGCAGCGGGACGCGGGGGCGTGAAGGCTACACCTTC.